A single sample is the source of the 18 T cell receptor beta chains below, sequenced in a study of beta chain features in type 1 diabetes. Expressed TCRB transcripts were sequenced because the isolated RNA had all been reverse transcribed beforehand. TCRdb keeps only in-frame clones here, not all; method: immunoSEQ multiplex PCR. The sample shows around 260,000 clones, about a fifth of them seen only once. No antigen has been identified for these receptors. Study-level findings and limits: The study found moderately but significantly shorter TCRB CDR3s in all four CD4+ subsets of Type 1 diabetes patients.

The sequencing input was naive CD4+ T cells from blood. Receptors originate from a woman in her thirties or forties with type 1 diabetes.

This clone came up a few times. The V gene is TRBV29-1, the J gene TRBJ1-1, with 8 bases matching TRBD1. Trimming at V came to 6 bases and at J to 2 bases, leaving 8 bases not matched to a gene. There are 14 residues in the CDR3. The germline CDR1 and CDR2 sequences are SQVTM and ANQGSEA. DNA of the CDR3: TGCAGCGTAACGGACAGGGCCTACAACACTGAAGCTTTCTTT. It is translated as CSVTDRAYNTEAFF.

The chain employs TRBV19 and TRBJ2-7; 10 bases fit TRBD1. Germline loops: CDR1 LNHDA, CDR2 SQIVND (reference sequence). This CDR3 is built from 15 residues. Trimming at V came to 3 bases and at J to 3 bases, leaving 5 bases not matched to a gene. CDR3 amino acids: CASSIPRDRGYEQYF. CDR3 in DNA: TGTGCCAGTAGTATTCCCCGGGACAGGGGCTACGAGCAGTACTTC. The full variable domain, with the rest looked up from reference TRBV19 and TRBJ2-7, is DGGITQSPKYLFRKEGQNVTLSCEQNLNHDAMYWYRQDPGQGLRLIYYSQIVNDFQKGDIAEGYSVSREKKESFPLTVTSAQKNPTAFYLCASSIPRDRGYEQYFGPGTRLTVT.

This clone was detected only once. The V call is TRBV4-1, the J call TRBJ2-4; a possible D gene is TRBD1 (5 bases). This CDR3 has 16 residues. The V end lost 0 bases, the J end lost 4 bases, and 13 bases lay between the germline ends. Germline values: CDR1 MGHRA, CDR2 YSYEKL. The CDR3 protein is CASSQDQQGPKNIQYF. The CDR3 nucleotides read TGCGCCAGCAGCCAAGATCAGCAGGGCCCAAAAAACATTCAGTACTTC.

The chain recombines TRBV9 with TRBJ1-4; 7 positions match TRBD1. Germline V gene lookup returns CDR1 SGDLS and CDR2 YYNGEE. The CDR3 loop spans 16 amino acids. Trimming took 3 bases from V and 3 from J; bases not matched to a gene: 8. The CDR3 here is CASSAGSQGPNEKLFF. The DNA for the CDR3 is TGTGCCAGCAGCGCGGGGTCACAGGGGCCTAATGAAAAACTGTTTTTT.

The V and J genes are TRBV28 and TRBJ2-1; 7 bases match TRBD1. Germline lookup yields CDR1 MDHEN and CDR2 SYDVKM. Unmatched junction bases numbered 10, after V lost 5 bases and J lost 6 bases. There are 15 residues in the CDR3. The CDR3 region has the DNA TGTGCCAGCAGTCCGCTGGCGACAGGGAGCAATGAGCAGTTCTTC. Translated: CASSPLATGSNEQFF.

Here the CDR3 DNA reads TGTGCCAGCAGGAGACGGGGGACCCAGTACTTC. Its translation is CASRRRGTQYF. The chain combines TRBV6-5 with TRBJ2-5, with D maybe TRBD2 (5 bases). CDR1 MNHEY and CDR2 SVGAGI come from the germline V gene. CDR3 length: 11 residues. V lost 6 bases and J lost 7, with 9 bases in between.

The chain combines TRBV28 with TRBJ1-2; 7 positions agree with TRBD1. Germline trimming cut 3 bases from V and 4 bases from J; bases unmatched to any gene: 5. CDR3 length: 14 residues. Per the germline V gene, CDR1 is MDHEN and CDR2 is SYDVKM. The chain's CDR3 is CASSFFTGAYGYTF. CDR3 in DNA: TGTGCCAGCAGTTTCTTCACAGGGGCCTATGGCTACACCTTC.

The sample holds a few counts of this clone. The chain carries TRBV29-1 and TRBJ2-1; 11 nucleotides line up with TRBD2. This CDR3 is 16 amino acids long. Germline values: CDR1 SQVTM, CDR2 ANQGSEA. V was clipped by 8 bases and J by 7 bases; unmatched bases: 16. The CDR3 DNA follows: TGCAGCACTGCCCTAGCGGGAGGACTTATAGGGAATGAGCAGTTCTTC. This sequence encodes CSTALAGGLIGNEQFF.

V usage is TRBV7-8 and J usage is TRBJ2-7; D remains ambiguous. This CDR3 is 14 amino acids long. Germline V gene lookup returns CDR1 SGHVS and CDR2 FQNEAQ. Trimming removed 8 bases at V and 2 bases at J, with 16 bases between. The CDR3 DNA reads TGTGCCAGCGGCTCCCGGTTCCATCCCTACGAGCAGTACTTC. Amino acid sequence: CASGSRFHPYEQYF.

The J gene is TRBJ2-6, the V gene TRBV5-1; D perhaps matches TRBD1 (6 bases). V was cut by 0 bases and J by 2 bases, with 15 bases left in between. Germline CDR1 SGHRS, CDR2 YFSETQ. The CDR3 contains 18 residues. The CDR3, as DNA: TGCGCCAGCAGCTTGGCCCCCAGGGGATCTACTGGGGCCAACGTCCTGACTTTC. As protein: CASSLAPRGSTGANVLTF.

The chain is built from TRBV18 and TRBJ2-5; TRBD2 agrees at 7 bases. CDR3 length: 12 residues. Trimming cost V 7 bases and J 2 bases; bases outside gene matches: 1. Germline V gene lookup returns CDR1 KGHSH and CDR2 LQKENI. The CDR3 reads CASLGLQETQYF. The DNA of the CDR3 is TGTGCCAGCTTGGGACTACAAGAGACCCAGTACTTC.

This clone has just a few counts. J is TRBJ2-7 and V is TRBV6-5; possibly TRBD2 for D (6 bases). Trimming removed 7 bases at V and 1 base at J, with 17 bases between. CDR3 length: 15 residues. Germline lookup yields CDR1 MNHEY and CDR2 SVGAGI. CDR3 sequence reads: CASTPFLGGSYEQYF. The CDR3 DNA is TGTGCCAGCACTCCTTTTTTGGGGGGTTCCTACGAGCAGTACTTC.

The CDR3 sequence is CASSSGLAGAYNEQFF. CDR3 in DNA: TGTGCCAGCTCATCGGGACTAGCGGGGGCCTACAATGAGCAGTTCTTC. V is TRBV18 and J is TRBJ2-1; 14 bases fit TRBD2. The CDR3 has 16 residues. V lost 5 bases to trimming and J lost 2 bases; unmatched junction nucleotides: 2. In germline, CDR1 is KGHSH, CDR2 LQKENI. Full variable domain (remainder filled in from reference TRBV18 and TRBJ2-1): NAGVMQNPRHLVRRRGQEARLRCSPMKGHSHVYWYRQLPEEGLKFMVYLQKENIIDESGMPKERFSAEFPKEGPSILRIQQVVRGDSAAYFCASSSGLAGAYNEQFFGPGTRLTVL.

The V and J genes are TRBV7-2 and TRBJ2-1; TRBD1 agrees at 7 bases. V lost 1 base and J lost 9; bases outside the gene matches: 6. CDR1 is SGHTA, CDR2 FQGNSA, per germline. The CDR3 has 14 residues. The DNA for the CDR3 is TGTGCCAGCAGCTTAGTGGGCAGGGGGAGTGAGCAGTTCTTC. Encoded protein: CASSLVGRGSEQFF.

The gene calls are TRBV2 and TRBJ1-2; the D gene is possibly TRBD1 (6 bases). Trimming removed 9 bases from V and 2 bases from J, with 13 bases in between. CDR1 and CDR2 from the germline V gene are SNHLY and FYNNEI. The CDR3 has 13 residues. The CDR3 DNA sequence: TGTGCCAGAAGACAGGACGGAAACTATGGCTACACCTTC. It specifies CARRQDGNYGYTF. Complete variable domain (other parts from reference TRBV2 and TRBJ1-2): EPEVTQTPSHQVTQMGQEVILRCVPISNHLYFYWYRQILGQKVEFLVSFYNNEISEKSEIFDDQFSVERPDGSNFTLKIRSTKLEDSAMYFCARRQDGNYGYTFGSGTRLTVV.

The DNA of the CDR3 is TGCAGCGTGGGGGGTGGGGAGGCGAACACCGGGGAGCTGTTTTTT. This encodes CSVGGGEANTGELFF. V is TRBV29-1 and J is TRBJ2-2; a weak D match, TRBD2 (6 bases). Trimming shortened V by 6 bases and J by 0 bases, and 14 bases separated the two germline ends. CDR3 length equals 15 residues. In germline, CDR1 is SQVTM, CDR2 ANQGSEA.

This clone was seen a handful of times. The chain recombines TRBV7-9 with TRBJ1-1; 7 bases map to TRBD1. This CDR3 comprises 13 residues. V was pared by 5 bases and J by 2 bases, with 2 bases of the junction left unmatched. In germline, CDR1 is SEHNR, CDR2 FQNEAQ (reference sequence). The CDR3 loop is CASSGTVNTEAFF. The CDR3 DNA sequence: TGTGCCAGCAGCGGGACAGTTAACACTGAAGCTTTCTTT.

This clone was found a few times. This rearrangement joins TRBV18 to TRBJ2-3; D may be TRBD1 (7 bases). Germline V gene data show CDR1 as KGHSH and CDR2 as LQKENI. CDR3 length equals 16 residues. Trimming took off 5 bases at V and 1 base at J, with 16 bases between the two ends. The CDR3 coding sequence is TGTGCCAGCTCAGCAACGCAGGGGGAGGGCACAGATACGCAGTATTTT. Its translation: CASSATQGEGTDTQYF.